These 27 T cell receptor beta chains were all obtained from the same sample, sequenced in a study of Ad26.COV2.S vaccination and SARS-CoV-2 variants. Profiled with immunoSEQ multiplex PCR; TCRdb holds only in-frame clones, not every one. The sample includes about 350,000 clones, 87% of them seen just once. Treatment here: around 19 received Ad26.COV2.S at low or high dose, single or two shots; several received placebo; per-sample allocation not given. Sampling occurred on day 63 after the first vaccine or placebo injection. This sample comprised peripheral blood, obtained in a trial of Ad26.COV2.S vaccine versus placebo. All receptors derive from a person between 18 and 59 years old who received the Ad26.COV2.S COVID-19 vaccine or a placebo.

The chain combines TRBV15 with TRBJ2-5; D might be TRBD2 (6 bases). Per germline, CDR1 LNHNV and CDR2 YYDKDF (reference sequence). CDR3 length equals 16 residues. Trimming shortened V by 1 base and J by 0 bases, and 12 bases separated the two germline ends. CDR3: CATSRAESGYQETQYF. CDR3 DNA: TGTGCCACCAGCAGAGCCGAGAGCGGGTACCAAGAGACCCAGTACTTC. Supplemented by reference TRBV15 and TRBJ2-5, the full variable domain reads DAMVIQNPRYQVTQFGKPVTLSCSQTLNHNVMYWYQQKSSQAPKLLFHYYDKDFNNEADTPDNFQSRRPNTSFCFLDIRSPGLGDTAMYLCATSRAESGYQETQYFGPGTRLLVL.

V usage is TRBV9 and J usage is TRBJ1-2; D perhaps matches TRBD1 (5 bases). The CDR3 totals 15 residues. Trimming took off 0 bases at V and 4 bases at J, with 13 bases between the two ends. Per the germline V gene, CDR1 is SGDLS and CDR2 is YYNGEE. The CDR3 spells CASSVVGQGAYGYTF. As DNA, the CDR3 is TGTGCCAGCAGCGTAGTTGGCCAGGGCGCCTATGGCTACACCTTC.

The V gene is TRBV7-9, the J gene TRBJ1-4, with TRBD1 as a possible D gene (6 bases). V dropped 4 bases and J dropped 7 bases, with 13 bases sitting between them. The V gene's germline CDR1 is SEHNR and CDR2 FQNEAQ (reference sequence). The CDR3 spans 14 residues. CDR3 in DNA: TGTGCCAGCAGCTCCACAGGGTCGACTGAAAAACTGTTTTTT. Translating it yields CASSSTGSTEKLFF.

The chain is built from TRBV6-6 and TRBJ1-5; the D is unclear. V gave up 7 bases and J gave up 3 bases, with 19 bases separating them. This CDR3 spans 16 amino acids. Germline V gene sequence: CDR1 MNHNY, CDR2 SVGAGI (reference sequence). The CDR3 is CASTVPSMALNQPQHF. The CDR3, as DNA: TGTGCCAGCACCGTCCCTAGTATGGCACTCAATCAGCCCCAGCATTTT.

As to this clone: This same CDR3 is encoded by further DNA sequences in the sample. The chain has TRBV19 and TRBJ2-7, with TRBD1 matching 7 bases. J gave up 3 bases and V 3 bases, and 2 bases lay outside the gene matches. Germline V lookup: CDR1 LNHDA, CDR2 SQIVND (reference sequence). This CDR3 comprises 13 residues. The CDR3 DNA reads as TGTGCCAGTAGTATCGGGACAGTCTACGAGCAGTACTTC. As protein: CASSIGTVYEQYF.

V usage is TRBV6-1 and J usage is TRBJ1-2, with no clear D. This CDR3 has 12 residues. V lost 3 bases and J lost 8, with 10 bases in between. CDR1 is MNHNS, CDR2 SASEGT, per germline. The CDR3 sequence is CASSDGSRGYTF. The CDR3 DNA is TGTGCCAGCAGTGATGGGTCTAGGGGCTACACCTTC.

The rearrangement uses TRBV5-4 and TRBJ2-7; the D gene is possibly TRBD2 (5 bases). CDR3 size: 13 residues. The germline V gene has CDR1 SGHNT and CDR2 YYREEE (reference sequence). The V end was cut by 4 bases, the J end by 3 bases, with 11 bases between. CDR3 region: CASSRREGYEQYF. Here the CDR3 DNA reads TGTGCCAGCAGCCGCCGTGAGGGCTACGAGCAGTACTTC.

As concerns this clone: At one end, the junction sequence differs from germline, possibly due to a read error. The CDR3 here is CAWSEDRNSEAFF. In nucleotides, the CDR3 is TGTGCCTGGAGCGAGGACAGGAACTCTGAAGCTTTCTTT. The V call is TRBV30, the J call TRBJ1-1; 7 bases align to TRBD1. This CDR3 has 13 residues. Germline V gives CDR1 GTSNPN, CDR2 SVGIG (reference sequence).

The rearrangement links TRBV5-8 to TRBJ1-4; D call uncertain. The CDR3 runs to 12 residues. Trimming cost V 4 bases and J 8 bases, with 9 bases left between them. Germline V gene sequence: CDR1 SGHTS, CDR2 YDEGEE. The CDR3 nucleotides read TGTGCCAGCAGCCCCCTCGAGGAAAAACTGTTTTTT. It translates to CASSPLEEKLFF.

The chain links TRBV10-3 to TRBJ2-1; TRBD2 agrees at 8 bases. The CDR3 is 15 amino acids. The V gene's germline CDR1 is ENHRY and CDR2 SYGVKD. J was trimmed by 4 bases and V by 2 bases; bases with no gene match: 4. The CDR3 loop is CAISEGLAGYNEQFF. CDR3 nucleotide sequence: TGTGCCATCAGTGAGGGGTTAGCGGGGTACAATGAGCAGTTCTTC.

The chain links TRBV5-1 to TRBJ2-5, with D possibly being TRBD2 (6 bases). V lost 4 bases, J lost 0 bases, and 25 bases lay in between. This CDR3 region has 19 residues. Germline V gene lookup returns CDR1 SGHRS and CDR2 YFSETQ. CDR3 nucleotide sequence: TGCGCCAGCAGCCTGGGGCTAGGGCGGGGCCTCCCGTACCAAGAGACCCAGTACTTC. Translated: CASSLGLGRGLPYQETQYF.

This sequence joins TRBV6-5 and TRBJ2-3; 7 bases fit TRBD1. V shed 8 bases and J 0 bases; nucleotides not matched to a gene: 5. The CDR3 runs to 14 residues. Germline V gives CDR1 MNHEY, CDR2 SVGAGI. CDR3 loop: CASLLGQSTDTQYF. The CDR3, as DNA: TGTGCCAGCCTGCTGGGACAGAGCACAGATACGCAGTATTTT.

Regarding this clone: The sample carries other DNA sequences with the same CDR3. The V call is TRBV12-3 or TRBV12-4, the J call TRBJ2-1; D gene ambiguous. The CDR3 spans 13 residues. V was pared by 1 base and J by 6 bases, with 7 bases between. The CDR3 DNA follows: TGTGCCAGCAGTTTAGGCGGCCCCAATGAGCAGTTCTTC. This codes for CASSLGGPNEQFF.

The chain couples TRBV5-1 to TRBJ1-1; a weak D match, TRBD1 (6 bases). CDR1 SGHRS and CDR2 YFSETQ come from the germline V gene. This CDR3 comprises 15 residues. The V and J ends lost 0 bases and 1 base respectively, with 10 bases between them. The CDR3 nucleotides are TGCGCCAGCAGCTTGGACCCGGGACAGAACACTGAAGCTTTCTTT. Its translation: CASSLDPGQNTEAFF.

The genes are TRBV11-2 and TRBJ2-2, with 7 bases aligning to TRBD1. The CDR3 is made up of 14 amino acids. The germline CDR1 and CDR2 sequences are SGHAT and FQNNGV. Trimming took 5 bases from V and 6 from J; bases not matched to a gene: 6. CDR3: CASSRRGLAGELFF. The CDR3 nucleotides are TGTGCCAGCAGCCGTAGGGGGCTCGCCGGGGAGCTGTTTTTT.

This chain's CDR3 is CASSNRGLDEQYF. In nucleotides, the CDR3 is TGTGCCAGTAGTAATAGGGGGCTGGACGAGCAGTACTTC. This chain joins TRBV19 and TRBJ2-7; 7 positions agree with TRBD1. J gave up 5 bases and V 4 bases, and 5 bases lay outside the gene matches. CDR3 length: 13 amino acids. CDR1 and CDR2 from the germline V gene are LNHDA and SQIVND (reference sequence).

The chain has TRBV16 and TRBJ1-2; tentative D call: TRBD1 (5 bases). Germline V gene lookup returns CDR1 KGHSY and CDR2 FQNENV. The V end lost 0 bases, the J end lost 9 bases, and 20 bases lay between the germline ends. CDR3 length equals 16 residues. This CDR3 is CASSQSGDGWLWSYTF. The CDR3 bases are TGTGCCAGCAGCCAATCTGGGGACGGGTGGCTATGGAGCTACACCTTC. Full variable domain (remainder filled in from reference TRBV16 and TRBJ1-2): GEEVAQTPKHLVRGEGQKAKLYCAPIKGHSYVFWYQQVLKNEFKFLISFQNENVFDETGMPKERFSAKCLPNSPCSLEIQATKLEDSAVYFCASSQSGDGWLWSYTFGSGTRLTVV.

V is TRBV5-6 and J is TRBJ1-5, with 8 bases identical to TRBD1. V shed 0 bases, J shed 6 bases, and the junction held 8 bases outside the gene matches. In germline, CDR1 is SGHDT, CDR2 YYEEEE. This CDR3 comprises 16 residues. The CDR3 sequence is CASSLAVGDRRQPQHF. The CDR3 nucleotides are TGTGCCAGCAGCTTGGCCGTAGGGGACAGGCGTCAGCCCCAGCATTTT.

The V call is TRBV7-6, the J call TRBJ1-5; 8 nucleotides match TRBD1. Per germline, CDR1 SGHVS and CDR2 FNYEAQ. The CDR3 runs to 14 residues. J lost 5 bases, V lost 5 bases, and 5 bases had no gene match. The CDR3 DNA is TGTGCCAGCAGCCCGACAGGGGATGATCAGCCCCAGCATTTT. It specifies CASSPTGDDQPQHF.

The chain recombines TRBV7-9 with TRBJ1-5, with D perhaps TRBD1 (6 bases). The CDR3 is made up of 14 amino acids. V was trimmed by 5 bases and J by 3 bases, leaving 11 bases between them. Per germline, CDR1 SEHNR and CDR2 FQNEAQ (reference sequence). CDR3 DNA sequence: TGTGCCAGCAGCAGTGGACAGCCCAATCAGCCCCAGCATTTT. It is translated as CASSSGQPNQPQHF.

This clone was found once. The chain combines TRBV12-3 or TRBV12-4 with TRBJ1-1; the match to TRBD1 covers 10 bases. This CDR3 comprises 12 residues. The trim removed 6 bases at V and 11 bases at J, leaving 6 bases unmatched. CDR3 sequence: CASSGTGDRAFF. In nucleotides, the CDR3 is TGTGCCAGCAGCGGGACAGGGGATAGGGCTTTCTTT.

This clone has more than one count but fewer than ten. V and J are TRBV19 and TRBJ1-1; tentatively, D is TRBD1 (6 bases). Germline V CDR1 and CDR2: LNHDA, SQIVND (reference sequence). Trimming shortened V by 6 bases and J by 1 base, and 12 bases separated the two germline ends. CDR3 length: 14 amino acids. The CDR3 DNA reads as TGTGCCAGTAGCAATGGACAGTGGAACACTGAAGCTTTCTTT. Translated: CASSNGQWNTEAFF. Full variable domain (missing parts from reference TRBV19 and TRBJ1-1): DGGITQSPKYLFRKEGQNVTLSCEQNLNHDAMYWYRQDPGQGLRLIYYSQIVNDFQKGDIAEGYSVSREKKESFPLTVTSAQKNPTAFYLCASSNGQWNTEAFFGQGTRLTVV.

This chain joins TRBV27 and TRBJ1-5, with 7 bases aligning to TRBD1. CDR3 size: 13 residues. V was clipped by 3 bases and J by 6 bases; unmatched bases: 2. Germline V gene lookup returns CDR1 MNHEY and CDR2 SMNVEV (reference sequence). CDR3 DNA sequence: TGTGCCAGCAGTTTGCAGGGGGGTCAGCCCCAGCATTTT. Its protein is CASSLQGGQPQHF.

CDR3 DNA: TGCGCCAGCAGCCCTTTAGGGACAGCGCCCACCATTAACTATGGCTACACCTTC. This encodes CASSPLGTAPTINYGYTF. This rearrangement joins TRBV4-1 to TRBJ1-2; 7 bases map to TRBD1. This CDR3 is 18 amino acids long. The germline CDR1 and CDR2 sequences are MGHRA and YSYEKL. The trim removed 4 bases at V and 1 base at J, leaving 15 bases unmatched.

V usage is TRBV11-2 and J usage is TRBJ1-5, with D perhaps matching TRBD1 (6 bases). Trimming removed 1 base at V and 9 bases at J, with 10 bases between. Germline CDR1 and CDR2: SGHAT and FQNNGV. This CDR3 spans 13 amino acids. Written as DNA, the CDR3 is TGTGCCAGCAGCTTAGGAGACAGGCCGCCCCAGCATTTT. This codes for CASSLGDRPPQHF.

The rearrangement joins TRBV27 to TRBJ2-1; D is unresolved. This CDR3 comprises 14 residues. Germline-derived CDR1 and CDR2 are MNHEY and SMNVEV (reference sequence). V dropped 3 bases and J dropped 5 bases, with 11 bases sitting between them. Written as DNA, the CDR3 is TGTGCCAGCAGTTTGGGGTCCCTTAACAATGAGCAGTTCTTC. Encoded protein: CASSLGSLNNEQFF.

This chain joins TRBV4-1 and TRBJ2-7, with D possibly matching TRBD1 (5 bases). The ends were cut back, 1 base at V and 0 bases at J, with 10 bases in the middle. Germline assignment: CDR1 MGHRA and CDR2 YSYEKL. CDR3 length: 15 amino acids. CDR3 sequence: CASSQGPGPSYEQYF. As DNA, the CDR3 is TGCGCCAGCAGCCAAGGCCCAGGGCCCTCCTACGAGCAGTACTTC.